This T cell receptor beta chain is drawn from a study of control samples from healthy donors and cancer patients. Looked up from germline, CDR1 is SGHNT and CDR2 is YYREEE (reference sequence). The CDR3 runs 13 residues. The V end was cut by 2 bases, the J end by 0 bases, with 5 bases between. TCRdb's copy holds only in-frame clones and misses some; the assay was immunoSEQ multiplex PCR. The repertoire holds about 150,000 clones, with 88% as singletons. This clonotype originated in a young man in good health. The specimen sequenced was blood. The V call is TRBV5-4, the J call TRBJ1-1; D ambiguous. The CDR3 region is CASSLSMNTEAFF. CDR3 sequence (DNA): TGTGCCAGCAGCTTATCTATGAACACTGAAGCTTTCTTT.